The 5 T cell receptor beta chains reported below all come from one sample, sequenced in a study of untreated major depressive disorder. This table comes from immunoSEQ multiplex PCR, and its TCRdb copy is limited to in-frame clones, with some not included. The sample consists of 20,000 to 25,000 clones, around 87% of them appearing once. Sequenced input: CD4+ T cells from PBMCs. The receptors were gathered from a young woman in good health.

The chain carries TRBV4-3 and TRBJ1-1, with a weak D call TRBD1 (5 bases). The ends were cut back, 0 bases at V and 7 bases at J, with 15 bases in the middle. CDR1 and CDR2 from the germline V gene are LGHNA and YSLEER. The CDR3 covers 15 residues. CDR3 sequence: CASSQEGRDFDEAFF. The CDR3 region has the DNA TGCGCCAGCAGCCAAGAGGGCAGGGATTTTGATGAAGCTTTCTTT.

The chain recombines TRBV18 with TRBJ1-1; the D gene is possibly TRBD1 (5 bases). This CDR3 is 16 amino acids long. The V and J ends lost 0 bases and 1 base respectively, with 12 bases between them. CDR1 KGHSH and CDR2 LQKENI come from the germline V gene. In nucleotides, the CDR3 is TGTGCCAGCTCACCACCGGGGGTGTGGCAGAACACTGAAGCTTTCTTT. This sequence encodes CASSPPGVWQNTEAFF.

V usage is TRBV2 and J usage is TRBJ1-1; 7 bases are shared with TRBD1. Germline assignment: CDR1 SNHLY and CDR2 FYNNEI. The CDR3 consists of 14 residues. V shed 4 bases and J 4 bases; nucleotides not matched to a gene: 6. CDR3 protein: CASSGSGGGTEAFF. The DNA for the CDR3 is TGTGCCAGCAGTGGTTCAGGGGGGGGCACTGAAGCTTTCTTT.

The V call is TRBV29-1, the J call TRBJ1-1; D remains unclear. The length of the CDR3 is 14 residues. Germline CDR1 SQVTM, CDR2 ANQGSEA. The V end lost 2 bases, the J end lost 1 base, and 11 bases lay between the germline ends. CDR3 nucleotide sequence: TGCAGCGTTGAAATAGCCAGGAAGAACACTGAAGCTTTCTTT. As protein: CSVEIARKNTEAFF.

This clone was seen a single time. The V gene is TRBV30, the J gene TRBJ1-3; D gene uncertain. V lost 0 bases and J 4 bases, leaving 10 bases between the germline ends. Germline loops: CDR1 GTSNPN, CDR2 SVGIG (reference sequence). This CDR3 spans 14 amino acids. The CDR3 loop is CAWSVGSEGNTIYF. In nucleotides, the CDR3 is TGTGCCTGGAGTGTAGGCTCGGAGGGAAACACCATATATTTT.